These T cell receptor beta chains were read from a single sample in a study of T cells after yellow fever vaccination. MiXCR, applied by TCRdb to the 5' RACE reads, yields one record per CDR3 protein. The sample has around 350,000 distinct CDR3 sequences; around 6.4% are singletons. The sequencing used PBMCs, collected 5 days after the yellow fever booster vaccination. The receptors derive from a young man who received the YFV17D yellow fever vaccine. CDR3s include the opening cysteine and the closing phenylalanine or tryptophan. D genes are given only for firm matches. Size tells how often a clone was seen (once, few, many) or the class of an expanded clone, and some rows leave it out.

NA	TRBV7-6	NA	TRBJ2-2	CASSPRTIPTGELFF
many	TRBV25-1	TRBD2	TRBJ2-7	CASSVPGLPAGQYF
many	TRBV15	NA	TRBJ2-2	CATNMENTGELFF
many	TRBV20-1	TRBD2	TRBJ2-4	CSASLTSLAKNIQYF
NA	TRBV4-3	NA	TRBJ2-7	CASSQGTGPSYEQYF
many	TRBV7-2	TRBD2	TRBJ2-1	CASSPLGTSIYNEQFF
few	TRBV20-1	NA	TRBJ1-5	CSARPIGTSNQPQHF
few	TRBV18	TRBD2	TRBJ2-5	CASSPPGRGVQETQYF
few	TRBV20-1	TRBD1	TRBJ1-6	CSARGQDYNSPLHF
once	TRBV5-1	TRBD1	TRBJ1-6	CASSLTGGGNSPHHF
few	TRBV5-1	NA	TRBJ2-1	CASSLGAGFNEQFF
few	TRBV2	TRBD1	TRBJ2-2	CASKQGANTGELFF
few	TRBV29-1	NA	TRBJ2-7	CSVVSASEQYF
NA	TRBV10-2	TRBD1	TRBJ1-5	CASSEQGGNQPQHF
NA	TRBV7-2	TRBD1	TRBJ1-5	CASSRGTGVTDQPQHF
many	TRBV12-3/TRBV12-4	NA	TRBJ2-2	CASSFVGHGELFF